Listed below are T cell receptor beta chains from one sample, sequenced in a study of CD8 T cells in Susac syndrome. One entry per CDR3 protein results from TCRdb running MiXCR on the immunoSEQ multiplex PCR reads. The sample records 55,000 to 80,000 distinct CDR3 sequences, 93% being singletons. The sequenced material came from CD4+ T cells from PBMCs. These receptors were obtained from a human donor with Susac syndrome. The CDR3 runs from the conserved cysteine through the conserved F or W. The D gene is left open where the match is weak. The size field is filled for only some rows; it gives once, few, many or a size class.

TRBV5-1	TRBJ2-7	-	-	TGCGCCAGCAGCTTGGTTCTTACAGAGTCCTACGAGCAGTACTTC	CASSLVLTESYEQYF
TRBV7-6	TRBJ2-7	-	-	TGTGCCAGCAGCTTAGATGAGGGTTTTACCTACGAGCAGTACTTC	CASSLDEGFTYEQYF
TRBV20-1	TRBJ1-2	-	TRBD1	TGCAGTGCTAGTGGCAGGGGGCATCTCTCTAGCTATGGCTACACCTTC	CSASGRGHLSSYGYTF
TRBV5-6	TRBJ2-5	-	TRBD1	TGTGCCAGCAGCTTAAGGGGGCTCGGGACCCAGTACTTC	CASSLRGLGTQYF
TRBV20-1	TRBJ1-2	-	-	TGCAGTGCCCAGACGAACTATGGCTACACCTTC	CSAQTNYGYTF
TRBV3-1	TRBJ2-3	-	-	TGTGCCAGCAGCCAGACTCGCACAGATACGCAGTATTTT	CASSQTRTDTQYF
TRBV20-1	TRBJ2-7	-	-	TGCAGTGCTTGGGGACTTCTCCCAGACGGTGTGCAGTACTTC	CSAWGLLPDGVQYF
TRBV25-1	TRBJ2-2	-	-	TGTGCCAGCAGTGAAAGGGGCCCCGGGGAGCTGTTTTTT	CASSERGPGELFF
TRBV28	TRBJ1-1	-	TRBD1	TGTGCCAGCAGTTCGTACCCGGGACAGGGGGACACTGAAGCTTTCTTT	CASSSYPGQGDTEAFF
TRBV6-6	TRBJ2-2	-	-	TGTGCCAGCACCAACGGGATGGGCTTGAACACCGGGGAGCTGTTTTTT	CASTNGMGLNTGELFF
TRBV9	TRBJ2-5	once	-	TGTGCCAGCAGCGTGACGGGGGAGGCGGAGACCCAGTACTTC	CASSVTGEAETQYF
TRBV3-1	TRBJ1-6	-	-	TGTGCCAGCACCCCCCGAGGGAATAATTCACCCCTCCACTTT	CASTPRGNNSPLHF
TRBV5-6	TRBJ2-3	-	-	TGTGCCAGCAACGGGGCAGGGAGGTTAGATACGCAGTATTTT	CASNGAGRLDTQYF
TRBV29-1	TRBJ1-5	-	-	TGCAGCGTTGAAGTGGGGCTTGGACAGCCCCAGCATTTT	CSVEVGLGQPQHF
TRBV5-4	TRBJ1-4	-	-	TGTGCCAGCAGCTTGGCCGGAGCAGGGGCTAATGAAAAACTGTTTTTT	CASSLAGAGANEKLFF
TRBV28	TRBJ2-5	-	-	TGTGCCAGCGGGAAAGGGACCAAGTACCAAGAGACCCAGTACTTC	CASGKGTKYQETQYF
TRBV5-6	TRBJ2-5	-	TRBD2	TGTGCCAGCAGCCCCCACGGGGAGGGACGCGCGTCTCAAGAGACCCAGTACTTC	CASSPHGEGRASQETQYF
TRBV24-1	TRBJ2-5	-	-	TGTGCCACCAGTGAGGGGGGGACAGAAGCTTGGGAGACCCAGTACTTC	CATSEGGTEAWETQYF
TRBV4-2	TRBJ1-5	-	-	TGTGCCAGCAGCTTGGAGGGGACCCAGCCCCAGCATTTT	CASSLEGTQPQHF
TRBV28	TRBJ1-6	-	-	TGTGCCAGAGGTAAATCCGGGCCTTATAATTCACCCCTCCACTTT	CARGKSGPYNSPLHF
TRBV7-2	TRBJ2-1	-	-	TGTGCCAGCAGCTTAGCGAGGAGGAACAATGAGCAGTTCTTC	CASSLARRNNEQFF
TRBV12-3/TRBV12-4	TRBJ2-7	-	-	TGTGCCAGCAGTTTGCGCTTCGGCTACGAGCAGTACTTC	CASSLRFGYEQYF
TRBV28	TRBJ2-2	-	TRBD1	TGTGCCAGCAGCCTGGGGACAGGGGCTCACACCGGGGAGCTGTTTTTT	CASSLGTGAHTGELFF
TRBV7-2	TRBJ2-7	-	-	TGTGCCAGCAGCTTAGGGCCTACCGGGGGTGGCTCCTACGAGCAGTACTTC	CASSLGPTGGGSYEQYF
TRBV19	TRBJ1-1	-	-	TGTGCCAGTAGCATAATTGGGCCTCCGATGGCTTTCTTT	CASSIIGPPMAFF
TRBV3-1	TRBJ2-7	-	-	TGTGCCAGCAGCCAAGACCAGGGCTCCTACGAGCAGTACTTC	CASSQDQGSYEQYF
TRBV30	TRBJ2-3	-	TRBD2	TGTATGGGAGGGAATGGCGCAGATACGCAGTATTTT	CMGGNGADTQYF
TRBV14	TRBJ1-2	-	TRBD1	TGTGCCAGCCCCGGGGAGGACAGGGGGCCGGGTGGCTACACCTTC	CASPGEDRGPGGYTF
TRBV20-1	TRBJ2-3	-	TRBD2	TGCAGTGCCGTAGCGGGGGGACCGGTAACCACAGATACGCAGTATTTT	CSAVAGGPVTTDTQYF
TRBV5-4	TRBJ2-3	-	-	TGTGCCAGCAGCTTGTTTGGCAGAGCTAGCACAGATACGCAGTATTTT	CASSLFGRASTDTQYF
TRBV6-1	TRBJ1-5	once	-	TGTGCCAGCAGCCGAGAAGGGGGACGAGGCAATCAGCCCCAGCATTTT	CASSREGGRGNQPQHF
TRBV18	TRBJ2-3	-	-	TGTGCCAGCTCACCCAGCTCCATAGCACTGGCAGATACGCAGTATTTT	CASSPSSIALADTQYF
TRBV6-6	TRBJ2-5	-	TRBD2	TGTGCCAGCAGCACCAACCCAGGGAGGGGCAAAGAGACCCAGTACTTC	CASSTNPGRGKETQYF
TRBV28	TRBJ2-7	-	-	TGTGCCAGCAGTCATACGCGGCACACGATCTCCTACGAGCAGTACTTC	CASSHTRHTISYEQYF
TRBV29-1	TRBJ1-2	-	TRBD1	TGCAGCGTAGAGGACAGGGGACCTCCGGGCTACACCTTC	CSVEDRGPPGYTF
TRBV4-2	TRBJ2-1	-	-	TGTGCCAGCAGCCCGTTGACCTACAATGAGCAGTTCTTC	CASSPLTYNEQFF
TRBV2	TRBJ2-7	-	TRBD1	TGTGCCAGCAGGCGGACAGGGGGCTCCTACGAGCAGTACTTC	CASRRTGGSYEQYF
TRBV14	TRBJ2-2	-	TRBD1	TGTGCCAGCAGCCAAGATCTTGTACGGGACAGGAACACCGGGGAGCTGTTTTTT	CASSQDLVRDRNTGELFF
TRBV6-4	TRBJ2-1	-	TRBD2	TGTGCCAGCAGCCGGACTAGCGGGGGTCGGAATGAGCAGTTCTTC	CASSRTSGGRNEQFF
TRBV2	TRBJ2-5	-	TRBD2	TGTGCCAGCAGTTGGGAGGGGCCCGAGGGGACCCAGTACTTC	CASSWEGPEGTQYF
TRBV3-1	TRBJ1-3	-	-	TGTGCCAGCAGCCAAGATCATGGAAACACCATATATTTT	CASSQDHGNTIYF
TRBV21-1	TRBJ2-6	once	-	TGTGCCAGCATTAACAGGAGGTTGGGACAGGGGGCTTCTGGGGCCAACGTCCTGACTTTC	CASINRRLGQGASGANVLTF
TRBV11-2	TRBJ2-7	-	-	TGTGCCAGCAGCTCCTCGGGGTACGAGCAGTACTTC	CASSSSGYEQYF
TRBV5-1	TRBJ2-5	few	-	TGCGCCAGCAGCTTGGCCGAGGTTTTGGGAGAGACCCAGTACTTC	CASSLAEVLGETQYF
TRBV20-1	TRBJ2-5	-	TRBD2	TGCAGTGCTCCCGCCTACGGACTAGCCGGGGAGACCCAGTACTTC	CSAPAYGLAGETQYF
TRBV5-1	TRBJ1-3	-	TRBD1	TGCGCCAGCAGCTCCCGCACGGGACAGGGCCCAGGAAACACCATATATTTT	CASSSRTGQGPGNTIYF
TRBV27	TRBJ2-3	-	-	TGTGCCAGCAGTTTATCGGCGACAGATACGCAGTATTTT	CASSLSATDTQYF
TRBV25-1	TRBJ2-7	once	-	TGTGCCAGCAGTCCTGGGGGCCTCTACGAGCAGTACTTC	CASSPGGLYEQYF
TRBV6-5	TRBJ1-5	-	TRBD1	TGTGCCAGCAGATCCGCCGGGACAGGCAATCAGCCCCAGCATTTT	CASRSAGTGNQPQHF
TRBV7-2	TRBJ1-6	-	-	TGTGCCAGCAGCTTAGGGGGTCCGTATAATTCACCCCTCCACTTT	CASSLGGPYNSPLHF
TRBV11-2	TRBJ1-2	-	-	TGTGCCAGCAGCTTACAGCAAGGCTATGGCTACACCTTC	CASSLQQGYGYTF
TRBV20-1	TRBJ2-1	-	TRBD2	TGCAGTGCTCCTGCCGCCAGCGGGGCCTACAATGAGCAGTTCTTC	CSAPAASGAYNEQFF
TRBV20-1	TRBJ1-5	-	-	TGCAGTGCTAGACGGTCAGGCGGGTCTAGCAATCAGCCCCAGCATTTT	CSARRSGGSSNQPQHF
TRBV29-1	TRBJ1-4	-	-	TGCAGCGTCCGAAGGGCAGTTGCAACTAATGAAAAACTGTTTTTT	CSVRRAVATNEKLFF
TRBV7-9	TRBJ1-1	-	-	TGTGCCAGCAGCCTACAGGTTATGAACACTGAAGCTTTCTTT	CASSLQVMNTEAFF
TRBV27	TRBJ2-2	-	-	TGTGCCAGCAGTTTAGGGCCGTCTGGCAGGGGAGTCGGGGAGCTGTTTTTT	CASSLGPSGRGVGELFF
TRBV5-1	TRBJ1-1	-	-	TGCGCCAGCAGCTCCGAAGTTTACCAGTCTGAAGCTTTCTTT	CASSSEVYQSEAFF